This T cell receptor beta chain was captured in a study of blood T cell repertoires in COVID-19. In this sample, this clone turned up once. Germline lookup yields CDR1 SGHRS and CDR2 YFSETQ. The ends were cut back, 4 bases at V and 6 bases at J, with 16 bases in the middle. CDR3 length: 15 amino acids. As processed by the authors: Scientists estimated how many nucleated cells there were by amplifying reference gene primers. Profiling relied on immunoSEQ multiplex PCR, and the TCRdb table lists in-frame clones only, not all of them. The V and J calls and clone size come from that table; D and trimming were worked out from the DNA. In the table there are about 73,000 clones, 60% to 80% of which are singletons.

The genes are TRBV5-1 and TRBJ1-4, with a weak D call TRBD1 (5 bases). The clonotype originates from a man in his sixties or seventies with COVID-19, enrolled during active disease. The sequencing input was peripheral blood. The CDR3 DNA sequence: TGCGCCAGCAGCGCAACAGACAAAGGGGATGAAAAACTGTTTTTT. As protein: CASSATDKGDEKLFF.